The 17 T cell receptor beta chains in this list originate from one sample, sequenced in a study of OX40 agonist ivuxolimab in advanced cancers. The method was immunoSEQ multiplex PCR; TCRdb's version includes in-frame clones alone and lacks a portion of them. The data show approximately 82,000 clones, more than 80% seen once. The specimen comprised CD4+ or CD8+ T cells sorted from blood, sampled in a trial of the OX40 agonist ivuxolimab. The receptors derive from an adult with an advanced solid tumor such as melanoma, head and neck, liver or kidney cancer.

The chain uses TRBV5-6 and TRBJ1-1, with TRBD1 as a possible D gene (5 bases). Per the germline V gene, CDR1 is SGHDT and CDR2 is YYEEEE. V lost 3 bases to trimming and J lost 0 bases, with 15 bases between them. The CDR3 sequence is 16 residues long. The CDR3 nucleotides read TGTGCCAGCAGCTCCATCACGGGACGGTTGAACACTGAAGCTTTCTTT. Protein sequence: CASSSITGRLNTEAFF.

This sequence joins TRBV7-9 and TRBJ2-5, with D uncertain. Germline-derived CDR1 and CDR2 are SEHNR and FQNEAQ (reference sequence). The CDR3 loop spans 11 amino acids. V was shortened by 3 bases and J by 1 base, with 0 bases between the two germline ends. CDR3: CASSFQETQYF. The CDR3 DNA sequence: TGTGCCAGCAGCTTCCAAGAGACCCAGTACTTC.

The chain uses TRBV27 and TRBJ1-2, with D tentatively TRBD1 (5 bases). Germline CDR1 and CDR2: MNHEY and SMNVEV (reference sequence). This CDR3 is 18 amino acids long. Trimming cost V 6 bases and J 5 bases, with 28 bases left between them. The CDR3 loop reads CASSRKGQRGPYRYGYTF. The CDR3, as DNA: TGTGCCAGCAGCCGTAAGGGGCAGCGGGGCCCTTATAGATATGGCTACACCTTC.

The chain is built from TRBV29-1 and TRBJ1-4; D is undetermined. The CDR3 extends over 15 amino acids. Trimming cost V 1 base and J 2 bases, with 11 bases left between them. Germline-derived CDR1 and CDR2 are SQVTM and ANQGSEA. CDR3 coding DNA: TGCAGCGTTGAAGTGGTAAGGGTCACTAATGAAAAACTGTTTTTT. Residues: CSVEVVRVTNEKLFF. Using reference TRBV29-1 and TRBJ1-4 for the parts outside the CDR3, the full variable domain is SAVISQKPSRDICQRGTSLTIQCQVDSQVTMMFWYRQQPGQSLTLIATANQGSEATYESGFVIDKFPISRPNLTFSTLTVSNMSPEDSSIYLCSVEVVRVTNEKLFFGSGTQLSVL.

This chain connects TRBV28 to TRBJ2-3; 9 bases align to TRBD2. V shed 6 bases and J 0 bases; nucleotides not matched to a gene: 13. This CDR3 has 18 amino acids. Germline-derived CDR1 and CDR2 are MDHEN and SYDVKM. The CDR3 DNA follows: TGTGCCAGCAGATCCAGCGGGGGGCCGCCCCCTAGCACAGATACGCAGTATTTT. Protein sequence: CASRSSGGPPPSTDTQYF. Full variable domain (rest looked up from reference TRBV28 and TRBJ2-3): DVKVTQSSRYLVKRTGEKVFLECVQDMDHENMFWYRQDPGLGLRLIYFSYDVKMKEKGDIPEGYSVSREKKERFSLILESASTNQTSMYLCASRSSGGPPPSTDTQYFGPGTRLTVL.

The V gene is TRBV5-1, the J gene TRBJ1-1; TRBD1 is a possible D gene (6 bases). Germline lookup yields CDR1 SGHRS and CDR2 YFSETQ. This CDR3 is 14 amino acids long. V was shortened by 0 bases and J by 7 bases, with 13 bases between the two germline ends. CDR3 sequence (DNA): TGCGCCAGCAGCTTGGTGGCGGGGGCGCGTGAAGCTTTCTTT. Its translation is CASSLVAGAREAFF.

This chain connects TRBV9 to TRBJ2-2, with 9 bases aligning to TRBD1. CDR3 size: 16 residues. Per the germline V gene, CDR1 is SGDLS and CDR2 is YYNGEE. V trimming: 4 bases; J trimming: 3 bases; junction bases outside the gene matches: 7. CDR3 bases: TGTGCCAGCAGCCCATGGACAGGGGAGTACACCGGGGAGCTGTTTTTT. It encodes CASSPWTGEYTGELFF.

The J gene is TRBJ1-2, the V gene TRBV19; TRBD1 might be the D (5 bases). This CDR3 has 13 residues. V lost 3 bases, J lost 4 bases, and 9 bases lay in between. Germline CDR1 and CDR2: LNHDA and SQIVND (reference sequence). This chain's CDR3 is CASSMQGTYGYTF. The CDR3 nucleotides read TGTGCCAGTAGTATGCAGGGTACCTATGGCTACACCTTC.

V gene TRBV2 combines with J gene TRBJ1-4; D remains ambiguous. Between the trimmed V and J ends, which lost 6 bases and 4 bases, there was a span of 12 bases. Germline V gene lookup returns CDR1 SNHLY and CDR2 FYNNEI. This CDR3 is 14 amino acids long. CDR3 amino acids: CASSEQAVNEKLFF. Here the CDR3 DNA reads TGTGCCAGCAGCGAACAAGCAGTTAATGAAAAACTGTTTTTT.

The J gene is TRBJ2-1, the V gene TRBV29-1, with D hard to call. V was clipped by 1 base and J by 0 bases, with 7 bases between them. CDR1 SQVTM and CDR2 ANQGSEA come from the germline V gene. The CDR3 loop spans 14 amino acids. The CDR3 sequence: CSVEGPHSYNEQFF. CDR3 DNA sequence: TGCAGCGTTGAAGGGCCCCACTCCTACAATGAGCAGTTCTTC.

This clone came up a few times. The V call is TRBV5-1, the J call TRBJ2-1, with TRBD1 matching 12 bases. CDR3 size: 16 residues. CDR1 is SGHRS and CDR2 is YFSETQ in the germline V gene. With 4 bases clipped from V and 4 bases from J, the junction kept 6 bases outside the gene matches. Here the CDR3 DNA reads TGCGCCAGCAGCACCGGGACAGGGGGCGAGTACAATGAGCAGTTCTTC. Amino acids: CASSTGTGGEYNEQFF.

This clone was observed a few times. V and J are TRBV20-1 and TRBJ2-7, with D possibly TRBD2 on 5 matching bases. Trimming took off 1 base at V and 6 bases at J, with 7 bases between the two ends. The CDR3 extends over 11 amino acids. Germline CDR1 reads DFQATT; CDR2 reads SNEGSKA (reference sequence). CDR3 DNA: TGCAGTGCTAGAGGGAGCGGCGAGCAGTACTTC. This sequence encodes CSARGSGEQYF.

The chain couples TRBV7-2 to TRBJ2-2; D is undetermined. Germline V gene sequence: CDR1 SGHTA, CDR2 FQGNSA. CDR3 length: 14 amino acids. V was shortened by 2 bases and J by 6 bases, with 10 bases between the two germline ends. In DNA form, the CDR3 reads TGTGCCAGCAGCTTATCGGTTACTCCCGGGGAGCTGTTTTTT. This sequence encodes CASSLSVTPGELFF.

V is TRBV5-1 and J is TRBJ2-3, with 7 bases matching TRBD2. Germline V CDR1 and CDR2: SGHRS, YFSETQ. CDR3 size: 16 residues. The junction had 7 bases not matched to a gene; V was cut back by 0 bases and J by 3 bases. The CDR3 region is CASSLGSTSKTDTQYF. The DNA for the CDR3 is TGCGCCAGCAGCTTGGGGTCGACTAGCAAGACAGATACGCAGTATTTT. Full variable domain (missing parts from reference TRBV5-1 and TRBJ2-3): KAGVTQTPRYLIKTRGQQVTLSCSPISGHRSVSWYQQTPGQGLQFLFEYFSETQRNKGNFPGRFSGRQFSNSRSEMNVSTLELGDSALYLCASSLGSTSKTDTQYFGPGTRLTVL.

The CDR3 DNA reads as TGTGCCAGCAGCCCTAGTTTGGCAACTAATGAAAAACTGTTTTTT. Translating it yields CASSPSLATNEKLFF. This chain joins TRBV6-5 and TRBJ1-4; D gene ambiguous. The CDR3 contains 15 residues. CDR1 and CDR2 (germline): MNHEY, SVGAGI. The V end was cut by 6 bases, the J end by 0 bases, with 11 bases between.

The chain couples TRBV10-3 to TRBJ2-1; D is uncertain. Trimming removed 3 bases at V and 8 bases at J, with 11 bases between. Germline CDR1 is ENHRY and CDR2 is SYGVKD. The CDR3 runs 13 residues. The CDR3 sequence is CAISEVVYDEQFF. As DNA, the CDR3 is TGTGCCATCAGTGAAGTCGTTTATGATGAGCAGTTCTTC.

The chain carries TRBV5-8 and TRBJ1-2; D remains unclear. Germline CDR1 and CDR2: SGHTS and YDEGEE. Trimming stripped 2 bases from V and 4 bases from J, with 3 bases between. The CDR3 length is 11 residues. CDR3 bases: TGTGCCAGCAGCTTACTCTATGGCTACACCTTC. This gives the protein CASSLLYGYTF.